This T cell receptor (beta chain) was recorded in a study of regulatory T cells in long-lasting Graves disease. V dropped 6 bases and J dropped 2; count of bases not matched to a gene: 6. Per germline, CDR1 MDHEN and CDR2 SYDVKM. This CDR3 spans 15 amino acids. The sample's time point: newly diagnosed GD, antithyroid drugs for less than 3 months. The TCR library was made from RNA that had been extracted from PBMCs in TRIzol. For TCR beta, libraries came from iRepertoire HTBI primers and Arm-PCR of CDR3 regions. Each CDR3 protein is one row after TCRdb ran MiXCR on the multiplex PCR reads. Altogether approximately 400,000 distinct CDR3 sequences are present, about an eighth being singletons, with the ten largest covering approximately 17%. This clonotype was seen ten or more times. These data were also reused for a study on T cells in Graves' hyperthyroidism and ophthalmopathy. That study adds: From stable hyperthyroidism, ophthalmopathy was set apart by a 13 V-J model.

This material consisted of peripheral blood mononuclear cells (PBMCs), taken at new diagnosis, from a patient treated with antithyroid drugs. The TCR comes from a young woman with Graves disease. The chain employs TRBV28 and TRBJ2-2; 7 positions agree with TRBD2. The CDR3 DNA follows: TGTGCCAGCAGGACTCGCGGGGGTAACACCGGGGAGCTGTTTTTT. Residues: CASRTRGGNTGELFF.